This passage covers 4 T cell receptor beta chains from one sample sequenced in a study of blood T cell repertoires in COVID-19. Here immunoSEQ multiplex PCR was the method, and the copy in TCRdb shows in-frame clones only, minus some. The sample includes several thousand clones, approximately 88% seen only once; the top ten take around 40%. Specimen: peripheral blood. These receptors were collected from a man between 65 and 79 years old with COVID-19, enrolled during active disease.

The chain has TRBV7-2 and TRBJ1-1, with 7 bases aligning to TRBD1. Trimming removed 5 bases from V and 1 base from J; junction bases left unmatched: 4. This CDR3 contains 14 residues. Germline assignment: CDR1 SGHTA and CDR2 FQGNSA. CDR3 nucleotides: TGTGCCAGCAGCCTGACAGGGAGGAACACTGAAGCTTTCTTT. It yields the protein CASSLTGRNTEAFF.

This chain joins TRBV4-1 and TRBJ1-4; TRBD1 is a possible D gene (6 bases). Germline values: CDR1 MGHRA, CDR2 YSYEKL. V lost 4 bases, J lost 4 bases, and 13 bases lay in between. The CDR3 loop spans 15 amino acids. The CDR3 DNA reads as TGCGCCAGCAGCCGCGTGACAGGAGTTAATGAAAAACTGTTTTTT. Amino acids: CASSRVTGVNEKLFF.

The rearrangement links TRBV30 to TRBJ1-1, with unresolved D. In germline, CDR1 is GTSNPN, CDR2 SVGIG (reference sequence). The V end was cut by 0 bases, the J end by 1 base, with 6 bases between. The CDR3 extends over 13 amino acids. This CDR3 is CAWSVAGNTEAFF. The CDR3 DNA sequence: TGTGCCTGGAGTGTCGCGGGGAACACTGAAGCTTTCTTT.

This chain joins TRBV5-4 and TRBJ1-3; 7 bases agree with TRBD1. With V trimmed by 0 bases and J by 2 bases, 2 bases remained unmatched. This CDR3 comprises 15 residues. From germline, CDR1 is SGHNT and CDR2 YYREEE (reference sequence). The CDR3 DNA sequence: TGTGCCAGCAGCTTGGCCGGGACAGCTGGAAACACCATATATTTT. Protein: CASSLAGTAGNTIYF.